These 20 T cell receptor beta chains share one sample of origin, sequenced in a study of T cells in Graves' hyperthyroidism and ophthalmopathy. RNA transcripts served as the template for amplifying TCR beta CDR3 regions. With the HTBI primer set, the TCR CDR3 went through a first round of RT-PCR. Via MiXCR, TCRdb re-called the multiplex PCR reads, giving one row per CDR3 protein. Of about 560,000 distinct CDR3 sequences listed, 16% are singletons. Sequencing used blood. These receptors all come from a woman between 18 and 29 years old with Graves' hyperthyroidism.

In this sample, this clonotype turned up many times. The V call is TRBV28, the J call TRBJ1-4, with 8 bases matching TRBD1. CDR3 size: 13 residues. With 6 bases clipped from V and 6 bases from J, the junction kept 3 bases outside the gene matches. Germline values: CDR1 MDHEN, CDR2 SYDVKM. The CDR3 protein is CASRDRADEKLFF. The CDR3 nucleotides read TGTGCCAGCAGGGACAGGGCTGATGAAAAACTGTTTTTT.

The table lists this clonotype with many counts. The chain carries TRBV6-1 and TRBJ2-2; the D gene is possibly TRBD2 (6 bases). CDR1 is MNHNS, CDR2 SASEGT, per germline. V was shortened by 7 bases and J by 2 bases, with 14 bases between the two germline ends. CDR3 size: 15 residues. The CDR3 sequence is CASKEGTSNTGELFF. CDR3 bases: TGTGCCAGCAAGGAAGGGACTTCCAACACCGGGGAGCTGTTTTTT.

The sample holds a few counts of this clonotype. This sequence joins TRBV10-1 and TRBJ2-1; D unresolved. Germline values: CDR1 WNHNN, CDR2 SYGVQD (reference sequence). V lost 3 bases, J lost 0 bases, and 9 bases lay in between. The CDR3 totals 15 residues. CDR3 amino acids: CASSEDSVSYNEQFF. CDR3 nucleotide sequence: TGCGCCAGCAGTGAAGATAGTGTCTCCTACAATGAGCAGTTCTTC.

This clonotype was found many times. The gene calls are TRBV7-9 and TRBJ2-7; D gene unclear. Trimming pared 2 bases from V and 3 bases from J, leaving 11 bases between. The CDR3 extends over 14 amino acids. The germline V gene encodes CDR1 SEHNR and CDR2 FQNEAQ (reference sequence). The CDR3 loop is CASSLTDGVYEQYF. The CDR3 DNA reads as TGTGCCAGCAGCTTAACAGATGGTGTCTACGAGCAGTACTTC.

The table lists this clonotype with many counts. The chain couples TRBV7-9 to TRBJ2-5, with D possibly matching TRBD1 (6 bases). Germline CDR1 and CDR2: SEHNR and FQNEAQ (reference sequence). This CDR3 has 12 residues. V lost 6 bases, J lost 5 bases, and 10 bases lay in between. The CDR3 protein is CASRYDRETQYF. The DNA of the CDR3 is TGTGCCAGCAGATACGACAGGGAGACCCAGTACTTC.

This clonotype came up many times. The CDR3 reads CASNLADYGYTF. CDR3 sequence (DNA): TGTGCCAGTAACTTAGCAGACTATGGCTACACCTTC. The chain employs TRBV2 and TRBJ1-2, with D unclear. This CDR3 is 12 amino acids long. The ends were cut back, 9 bases at V and 3 bases at J, with 11 bases in the middle. Germline-derived CDR1 and CDR2 are SNHLY and FYNNEI. Looking up the rest from reference TRBV2 and TRBJ1-2 gives the full variable domain: EPEVTQTPSHQVTQMGQEVILRCVPISNHLYFYWYRQILGQKVEFLVSFYNNEISEKSEIFDDQFSVERPDGSNFTLKIRSTKLEDSAMYFCASNLADYGYTFGSGTRLTVV.

This clonotype has ten or more counts. V gene TRBV28 combines with J gene TRBJ2-7; the match to TRBD2 covers 11 bases. Germline V gene data show CDR1 as MDHEN and CDR2 as SYDVKM. Unmatched junction bases numbered 6, after V lost 8 bases and J lost 3 bases. The CDR3 extends over 14 amino acids. The CDR3 is CASEVSGRDYEQYF. In DNA, the CDR3 is TGTGCCAGCGAGGTTAGCGGGAGGGACTACGAGCAGTACTTC.

This clonotype was seen many times. The chain recombines TRBV24-1 with TRBJ1-2; no firm D call. The germline gives CDR1 KGHDR, CDR2 SFDVKD. The CDR3 has 16 residues. Trimming took 2 bases from V and 1 from J, leaving 13 bases between them. The CDR3, as DNA: TGTGCCACCAGTGATTCCCGTTTTGGGGTTAACTATGGCTACACCTTC. It specifies CATSDSRFGVNYGYTF.

The rearrangement joins TRBV6-1 to TRBJ1-4; TRBD1 is a possible D gene (5 bases). Trimming took 2 bases from V and 13 from J, leaving 23 bases between them. The CDR3 loop spans 16 amino acids. Germline V lookup: CDR1 MNHNS, CDR2 SASEGT. The CDR3 region has the DNA TGTGCCAGCAGTGAAATGACAGAAGAAATCAGTGGTCGACTGTTTTTT. This encodes CASSEMTEEISGRLFF.

The rearrangement joins TRBV12-3 or TRBV12-4 to TRBJ1-5; 9 bases line up with TRBD1. This CDR3 is built from 16 residues. Germline trimming cut 6 bases from V and 1 base from J; bases unmatched to any gene: 7. The CDR3 DNA is TGTGCCAGCAGAGCGGGACAGGGAAGAAGCAATCAGCCCCAGCATTTT. Translated: CASRAGQGRSNQPQHF.

This clonotype has at least ten counts. The chain carries TRBV24-1 and TRBJ2-1, with 9 bases aligning to TRBD2. V was pared by 7 bases and J by 8 bases, with 14 bases of the junction left unmatched. The CDR3 extends over 16 amino acids. Germline CDR1 KGHDR, CDR2 SFDVKD. The CDR3 DNA follows: TGTGCCACCAGGGACGGTGGGGCTAGCGGGAAGGATGAGCAGTTCTTC. Amino acids: CATRDGGASGKDEQFF.

This clonotype has a count of ten or more. The chain is built from TRBV20-1 and TRBJ1-6; 8 nucleotides line up with TRBD1. From germline, CDR1 is DFQATT and CDR2 SNEGSKA (reference sequence). The CDR3 is 14 amino acids. V gave up 5 bases and J gave up 5 bases; unmatched junction bases: 5. CDR3 coding DNA: TGCAGTGCTCGGACGGACAGGGATAATTCACCCCTCCACTTT. As protein: CSARTDRDNSPLHF.

The chain joins TRBV12-5 to TRBJ1-5; TRBD1 aligns across 8 bases. Germline values: CDR1 LGHNT, CDR2 FRNRAP. V lost 1 base and J lost 3; bases outside the gene matches: 5. The CDR3 spans 16 residues. The CDR3 DNA sequence: TGTGCTAGTGGTTTGGGGACAGGGCTTTACAATCAGCCCCAGCATTTT. The encoded protein is CASGLGTGLYNQPQHF.

In the case of this clonotype: The conserved phenylalanine or tryptophan is not found at the CDR3 terminus, so this likely reflects a read error. The genes are TRBV12-3 or TRBV12-4 and TRBJ1-2; 7 nucleotides line up with TRBD1. The trim removed 6 bases at V and 0 bases at J, leaving 10 bases unmatched. This CDR3 contains 16 residues. The CDR3 region has the DNA TGTGCCAGCAGCCGACTTGGGACAGAATCTAACTATGGCTACACCCTC. This gives the protein CASSRLGTESNYGYTL.

The table lists this clonotype with many counts. The V call is TRBV3-1, the J call TRBJ2-1; TRBD1 aligns across 8 bases. The V and J ends lost 4 bases and 6 bases, in that order; junction bases with no gene match: 5. The CDR3 spans 14 residues. Germline CDR1 reads LGHDT; CDR2 reads YNNKEL (reference sequence). The CDR3 coding sequence is TGTGCCAGCAGCCTCCGACAGGGGACCAATGAGCAGTTCTTC. It codes for CASSLRQGTNEQFF.

Many counts were recorded for this clonotype. The rearrangement uses TRBV27 and TRBJ1-1; a possible D gene is TRBD1 (5 bases). Germline CDR1 and CDR2: MNHEY and SMNVEV (reference sequence). There are 12 residues in the CDR3. Trimming pared 2 bases from V and 7 bases from J, leaving 8 bases between. As DNA, the CDR3 is TGTGCCAGCAGTTTAGGGGGAGGTGAAGCTTTCTTT. Translated: CASSLGGGEAFF.

This clonotype was counted at least ten times. The J gene is TRBJ1-5, the V gene TRBV28; D gene unclear. V lost 3 bases and J 0 bases, leaving 24 bases between the germline ends. In germline, CDR1 is MDHEN, CDR2 SYDVKM. This CDR3 comprises 20 residues. CDR3 bases: TGTGCCAGCAGTTTGACCCAACCTTTCGCATTGACGGATAGCAATCAGCCCCAGCATTTT. Translation gives CASSLTQPFALTDSNQPQHF.

The chain combines TRBV5-1 with TRBJ1-1; no clear D gene. The germline V and J ends were trimmed by 3 bases and 1 base, with 7 bases remaining between them. CDR3 size: 13 residues. CDR1 and CDR2 (germline): SGHRS, YFSETQ. Here the CDR3 reads CASSSEANTEAFF. The CDR3 region has the DNA TGCGCCAGCAGCTCAGAGGCGAACACTGAAGCTTTCTTT. The whole variable domain, filled in from reference TRBV5-1 and TRBJ1-1, reads KAGVTQTPRYLIKTRGQQVTLSCSPISGHRSVSWYQQTPGQGLQFLFEYFSETQRNKGNFPGRFSGRQFSNSRSEMNVSTLELGDSALYLCASSSEANTEAFFGQGTRLTVV.

This clonotype was recorded at least ten times. V gene TRBV18 combines with J gene TRBJ1-1; 9 nucleotides agree with TRBD1. V trimming: 6 bases; J trimming: 3 bases; junction bases outside the gene matches: 2. CDR3 length: 13 amino acids. Germline V gene lookup returns CDR1 KGHSH and CDR2 LQKENI. CDR3 nucleotide sequence: TGTGCCAGCTCGTGGGACAGGGACACTGAAGCTTTCTTT. Its protein is CASSWDRDTEAFF.

This clonotype has ten or more counts. This chain links TRBV27 with TRBJ2-7; the match to TRBD2 covers 12 bases. The trim removed 6 bases at V and 4 bases at J, leaving 4 bases unmatched. There are 14 residues in the CDR3. Germline assignment: CDR1 MNHEY and CDR2 SMNVEV (reference sequence). For the CDR3, the DNA is TGTGCCAGCAGGAGGACTAGCGGGGCGTACGAGCAGTACTTC. It specifies CASRRTSGAYEQYF.